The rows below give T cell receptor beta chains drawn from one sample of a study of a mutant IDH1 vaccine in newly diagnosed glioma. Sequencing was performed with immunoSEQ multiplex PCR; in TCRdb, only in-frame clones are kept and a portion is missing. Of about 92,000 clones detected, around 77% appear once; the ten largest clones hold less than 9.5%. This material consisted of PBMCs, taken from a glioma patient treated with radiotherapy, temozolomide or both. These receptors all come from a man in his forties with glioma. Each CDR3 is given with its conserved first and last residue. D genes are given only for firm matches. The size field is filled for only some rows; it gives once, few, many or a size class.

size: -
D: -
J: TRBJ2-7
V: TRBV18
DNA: TGTGCCAGCTCACGGGGCACCGGAGACGAGCAGTACTTC
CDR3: CASSRGTGDEQYF

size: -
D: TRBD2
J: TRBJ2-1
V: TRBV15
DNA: TGTGCCACCAGTGACCCAGCTAGCGGGGGGAGTGATGAGCAGTTCTTC
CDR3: CATSDPASGGSDEQFF

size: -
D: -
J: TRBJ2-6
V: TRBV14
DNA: TGTGCCAGCAGCCGCGGACCAGGGACATCTGGGGCCAACGTCCTGACTTTC
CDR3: CASSRGPGTSGANVLTF

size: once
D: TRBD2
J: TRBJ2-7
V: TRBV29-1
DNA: TGCAGCGCCAGACTAGCGGGGGCCTACGAGCAGTACTTC
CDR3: CSARLAGAYEQYF

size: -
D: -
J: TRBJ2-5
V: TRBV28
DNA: TGTGCCAGCAGTTTAAATGGGTATCAAGAGACCCAGTACTTC
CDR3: CASSLNGYQETQYF

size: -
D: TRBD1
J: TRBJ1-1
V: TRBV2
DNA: TGTGCCAGCAGTGAACCGGGACAGGGGGGCACTGAAGCTTTCTTT
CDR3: CASSEPGQGGTEAFF

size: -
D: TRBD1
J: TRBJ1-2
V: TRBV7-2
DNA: TGTGCCAGCAGCTTCTCCGGGACAGGGGCCGGCTACACCTTC
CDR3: CASSFSGTGAGYTF

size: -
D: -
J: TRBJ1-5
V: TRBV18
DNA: TGTGCCAGCTCACCCCCTACCCCAGGGGCCGTTAGCAATCAGCCCCAGCATTTT
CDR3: CASSPPTPGAVSNQPQHF

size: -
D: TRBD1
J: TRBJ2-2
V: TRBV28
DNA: TGTGCCAGCAGTTCCGGACAGGGTGGGACCGGGGAGCTGTTTTTT
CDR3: CASSSGQGGTGELFF

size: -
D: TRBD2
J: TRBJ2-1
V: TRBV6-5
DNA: TGTGCCAGCAGTTACTCCCGACGGGGAGGGAATGAGCAGTTCTTC
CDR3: CASSYSRRGGNEQFF

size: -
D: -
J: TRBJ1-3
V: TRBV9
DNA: TGTGCCAGCAGCGATCCGGGAGATCTAGTGCTAGGAAACACCATATATTTT
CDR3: CASSDPGDLVLGNTIYF

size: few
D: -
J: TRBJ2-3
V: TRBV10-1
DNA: TGCGCCAGCAGTGAGTCGGGGACAGATACGCAGTATTTT
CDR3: CASSESGTDTQYF

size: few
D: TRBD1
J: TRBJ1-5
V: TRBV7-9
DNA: TGTGCCAGCAGCTTGACAGGGGTACAGCCCCAGCATTTT
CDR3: CASSLTGVQPQHF

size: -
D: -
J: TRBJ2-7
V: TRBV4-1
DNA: TGCGCCAGCAGCCAAGAGACCACACGTCCCGAGCAGTACTTC
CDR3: CASSQETTRPEQYF

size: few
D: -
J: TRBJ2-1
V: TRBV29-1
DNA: TGCAGCGTGGTGCAGGGAGTTGCCTACAATGAGCAGTTCTTC
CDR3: CSVVQGVAYNEQFF

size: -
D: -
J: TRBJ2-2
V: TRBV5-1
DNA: TGCGCCAGCAGCTTGGGTCGCGGCAAACCCACCGGGGAGCTGTTTTTT
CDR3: CASSLGRGKPTGELFF

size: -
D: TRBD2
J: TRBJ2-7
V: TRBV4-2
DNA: TGTGCCAGCAGCCAAGATCGAACGGCGGGAGTCCTCTCCTACGAGCAGTACTTC
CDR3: CASSQDRTAGVLSYEQYF

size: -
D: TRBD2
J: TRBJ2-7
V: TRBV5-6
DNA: TGTGCCAGCAGCCCGCTGCTACTAGCGAACGAGCAGTACTTC
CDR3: CASSPLLLANEQYF

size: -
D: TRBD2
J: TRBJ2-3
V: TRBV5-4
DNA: TGTGCCAGCAGCTTGGCCCCTAGCGGGAGATCCGATACGCAGTATTTT
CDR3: CASSLAPSGRSDTQYF

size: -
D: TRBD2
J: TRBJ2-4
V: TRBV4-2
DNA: TGTGCCAGCAGCCAAGTACTAGCGGGAGGGCTGGCCAAAAACATTCAGTACTTC
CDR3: CASSQVLAGGLAKNIQYF

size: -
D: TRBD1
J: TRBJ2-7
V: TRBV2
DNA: TGTGCCAGCAGCGAATCCGGGACAGGCAAAGTTAAGCAGTACTTC
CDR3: CASSESGTGKVKQYF

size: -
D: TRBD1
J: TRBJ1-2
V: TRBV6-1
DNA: TGTGCCAGCAGTACGGATCCGGGACAGAAGTATGGCTACACCTTC
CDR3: CASSTDPGQKYGYTF

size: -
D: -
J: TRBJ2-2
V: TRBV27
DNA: TGTGCCAGCACCCTGACAGGAAGGCCCGGGGAGCTGTTTTTT
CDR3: CASTLTGRPGELFF

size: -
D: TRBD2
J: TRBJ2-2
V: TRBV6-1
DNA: TGTGCCAGCAGTGAAGACCGACTAGCGGGAGTGCCCGGGGAGCTGTTTTTT
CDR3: CASSEDRLAGVPGELFF

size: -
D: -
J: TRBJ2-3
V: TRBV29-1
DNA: TGCAGCGTGGGGGGTAGGTTGCATACAGATACGCAGTATTTT
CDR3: CSVGGRLHTDTQYF

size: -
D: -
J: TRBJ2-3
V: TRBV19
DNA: TGTGCCAGTAGTAGTCAGGGCACAGATACGCAGTATTTT
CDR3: CASSSQGTDTQYF

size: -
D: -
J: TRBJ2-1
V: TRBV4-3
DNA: TGCGCCAGCAGCCAAGAAATGGGCCGACTCAATGAGCAGTTCTTC
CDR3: CASSQEMGRLNEQFF

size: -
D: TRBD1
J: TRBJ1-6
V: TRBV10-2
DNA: TGCGCCAGCAGTCAGGGACAGAATTCACCCCTCCACTTT
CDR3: CASSQGQNSPLHF